This T cell receptor (beta chain) was captured by sequencing in a study of blood T cells in healthy people across ages. Study at large: For every two T cells, template switching captured about one barcoded beta molecule.

Germline CDR1 DFQATT, CDR2 SNEGSKA (reference sequence). Trimming removed 7 bases from V and 6 bases from J; junction bases left unmatched: 16. This CDR3 region has 16 residues. Through a sample-barcoded 5' primer and a J-beta primer mix, a second PCR was run for roughly 7 to 12 cycles. TCRdb re-derived calls from the 5' RACE reads in MiXCR, one entry per CDR3 protein. The table has 1.5 million to 2 million distinct CDR3 sequences, 30% to 40% seen once. This receptor was identified in a woman in her 30s in good health. The specimen sequenced was blood. The chain links TRBV20-1 to TRBJ2-1, with 9 bases fitting TRBD2. For the CDR3, the DNA is TGCAGTGGTTCGGCGGGGGGGCTAGGGAATCGCAATGAGCAGTTCTTC. The encoded protein is CSGSAGGLGNRNEQFF.